These 28 T cell receptor beta chains share one sample of origin, sequenced in a study of human CD8 memory T cell subsets. Libraries targeted TCR beta using 5' RACE with UMIs. One entry per CDR3 protein, without DNA, is what TCRdb gives after re-calling the 5' RACE reads. The table counts about 10,000 distinct CDR3 sequences; 20% to 25% lies in the top ten. The specimen was CD8+ T cells from PBMCs. These receptors all come from a human donor in good health.

The chain has TRBV15 and TRBJ2-2. The CDR3 length is 15 residues. Germline CDR1 and CDR2: LNHNV and YYDKDF (reference sequence). The chain's CDR3 is CATSISGANTGELFF.

The chain uses TRBV21-1 and TRBJ2-1; the D gene TCRdb calls, TRBD2, cannot be checked with no DNA. TRBV21-1 is described as a pseudogene. This CDR3 has 18 amino acids. The CDR3 is CASSNLAGGIHSYNEQFF.

This sequence joins TRBV28 and TRBJ1-3. Germline loops: CDR1 MDHEN, CDR2 SYDVKM. This CDR3 has 13 amino acids. This chain's CDR3 is CASSLLQGNTIYF.

This chain connects TRBV6-2 or TRBV6-3 to TRBJ2-1; the D call from TCRdb, TRBD1, cannot be confirmed without DNA. The CDR3 runs 15 residues. Looked up from germline, CDR1 is MNHEY and CDR2 is SVGEGT. Here the CDR3 reads CASSYGAGADVEQFF.

The chain couples TRBV11-2 to TRBJ1-1; without DNA, the TCRdb call of TRBD1 cannot be checked. Germline V gene sequence: CDR1 SGHAT, CDR2 FQNNGV. This CDR3 has 14 amino acids. CDR3 loop: CASSFQGMNTEAFF.

This chain's CDR3 is CASSSGRTQDEQYF. The chain carries TRBV7-9 and TRBJ2-7. This CDR3 comprises 14 residues. Germline values: CDR1 SEHNR, CDR2 FQNEAQ (reference sequence).

Frequency places this clonotype as medium-sized. The rearrangement joins TRBV4-1 to TRBJ1-1. Germline CDR1 MGHRA, CDR2 YSYEKL. CDR3 length equals 13 residues. The chain's CDR3 is CASSQETLAEAFF.

By frequency, this clonotype registers medium-sized. The CDR3 region is CASSHHYAGLDSYEQYF. This sequence joins TRBV4-3 and TRBJ2-7; the TRBD2 assignment by TCRdb is unverifiable without DNA. CDR1 is LGHNA and CDR2 is YSLEER in the germline V gene. This CDR3 has 17 amino acids.

The chain is built from TRBV5-6 and TRBJ2-7; TCRdb lists TRBD1, though no DNA is available to test this call. CDR1 and CDR2 from the germline V gene are SGHDT and YYEEEE. This CDR3 comprises 15 residues. Here the CDR3 reads CASSLGTGGFYEQYF.

This clonotype shows up as large by frequency. The chain links TRBV10-2 to TRBJ2-1. CDR1 and CDR2 (germline): WSHSY, SAAADI. This CDR3 spans 12 amino acids. The CDR3 region is CASRKDWDEQFF.

This clonotype registers medium-sized by frequency. This sequence joins TRBV6-5 and TRBJ1-3. In germline, CDR1 is MNHEY, CDR2 SVGAGI. The CDR3 totals 15 residues. The CDR3 loop is CASRQGTAPGNTIYF.

J is TRBJ1-2 and V is TRBV11-2; the D call from TCRdb, TRBD1, cannot be confirmed without DNA. The CDR3 contains 16 residues. Germline V lookup: CDR1 SGHAT, CDR2 FQNNGV. CDR3 region: CASSLSGAALENGYTF.

The chain joins TRBV3-1 to TRBJ1-1. The germline V gene encodes CDR1 LGHDT and CDR2 YNNKEL (reference sequence). The CDR3 consists of 15 residues. The CDR3 spells CASSQEGEGGTEAFF.

This clonotype is classed as medium-sized by frequency. The J gene is TRBJ1-1, the V gene TRBV7-2. This CDR3 has 13 amino acids. Germline lookup yields CDR1 SGHTA and CDR2 FQGNSA. CDR3: CASSPGWRAEAFF.

The chain is built from TRBV5-5 and TRBJ1-1; the D call from TCRdb, TRBD1, cannot be confirmed without DNA. CDR1 and CDR2 (germline): SGHKS, YYEKEE (reference sequence). This CDR3 comprises 15 residues. CDR3 sequence: CASSLEGYKGTEAFF.

The V call is TRBV7-9, the J call TRBJ1-2; TCRdb names TRBD1, which stays unverified in the absence of DNA. The germline CDR1 and CDR2 sequences are SEHNR and FQNEAQ (reference sequence). The CDR3 is 14 amino acids. The CDR3: CASSSTGQGDGYTF.

V gene TRBV7-9 combines with J gene TRBJ2-7; absent DNA, TCRdb's TRBD1 call cannot be checked. The CDR3 sequence is 17 residues long. CDR1 and CDR2 from the germline V gene are SEHNR and FQNEAQ (reference sequence). The CDR3 sequence: CASSSLLTGFQNYEQYF. The variable domain in full, completed from reference TRBV7-9 and TRBJ2-7, reads DTGVSQNPRHKITKRGQNVTFRCDPISEHNRLYWYRQTLGQGPEFLTYFQNEAQLEKSRLLSDRFSAERPKGSFSTLEIQRTEQGDSAMYLCASSSLLTGFQNYEQYFGPGTRLTVT.

The chain links TRBV6-2 or TRBV6-3 to TRBJ2-1; TCRdb outputs TRBD2, but without DNA this stays unchecked. Germline values: CDR1 MNHEY, CDR2 SVGEGT. The CDR3 has 16 residues. Here the CDR3 reads CASHRARGRGYNEQFF.

The rearrangement links TRBV7-3 to TRBJ2-2; TCRdb picks TRBD2, but there is no DNA to check that call. This CDR3 comprises 18 residues. Germline V gene sequence: CDR1 SGHTA, CDR2 FQGTGA. This CDR3 is CASSLTPLAGVGTGELFF.

The chain is built from TRBV20-1 and TRBJ2-7; TCRdb indicates TRBD2, and absent DNA this call remains unverified. The CDR3 consists of 16 residues. The V gene's germline CDR1 is DFQATT and CDR2 SNEGSKA (reference sequence). CDR3 sequence reads: CSAEPTTSGSVNEQYF.

The CDR3 sequence is CASSLDRTGYEQYF. The J gene is TRBJ2-7, the V gene TRBV11-2; no DNA is available, so the TRBD1 call from TCRdb remains unchecked. Germline V lookup: CDR1 SGHAT, CDR2 FQNNGV. The CDR3 is 14 residues long.

V usage is TRBV30 and J usage is TRBJ2-7; TCRdb names TRBD1, which stays unverified in the absence of DNA. Germline V gives CDR1 GTSNPN, CDR2 SVGIG (reference sequence). The CDR3 length is 14 residues. This CDR3 reads CAWTTGGTIYEQYF.

The chain recombines TRBV28 with TRBJ1-4; TCRdb's D call, TRBD1, is unchecked because there is no DNA. The CDR3 length is 14 residues. Germline V gene sequence: CDR1 MDHEN, CDR2 SYDVKM. This CDR3 is CASSTLQGYEKLFF.

This clonotype registers medium-sized by frequency. V and J are TRBV2 and TRBJ2-1; TCRdb picks TRBD2, but there is no DNA to check that call. The germline gives CDR1 SNHLY, CDR2 FYNNEI. The CDR3 loop spans 17 amino acids. The CDR3 spells CASSAPTSGGSYNEQFF.

The rearrangement links TRBV7-2 to TRBJ2-2; no DNA is available, so the TRBD1 call from TCRdb remains unchecked. Germline V gene lookup returns CDR1 SGHTA and CDR2 FQGNSA. This CDR3 has 16 amino acids. This chain's CDR3 is CASSPQWGGYTGELFF.

This clonotype registers medium-sized by frequency. This chain uses TRBV11-2 with TRBJ2-3; the D gene TCRdb calls, TRBD1, cannot be checked with no DNA. Germline V gene sequence: CDR1 SGHAT, CDR2 FQNNGV. This CDR3 has 17 amino acids. The CDR3 reads CASSLDIGRGKKDTQYF. The full variable domain, its missing parts supplied by reference TRBV11-2 and TRBJ2-3, is EAGVAQSPRYKIIEKRQSVAFWCNPISGHATLYWYQQILGQGPKLLIQFQNNGVVDDSQLPKDRFSAERLKGVDSTLKIQPAKLEDSAVYLCASSLDIGRGKKDTQYFGPGTRLTVL.

V usage is TRBV7-7 and J usage is TRBJ2-7; TCRdb picks TRBD1, but there is no DNA to check that call. The CDR3 covers 13 residues. Germline V gene lookup returns CDR1 SSHAT and CDR2 FNYEAQ (reference sequence). The CDR3 loop reads CASSANGQYEQYF.

This sequence joins TRBV20-1 and TRBJ2-2; the D call from TCRdb, TRBD2, cannot be confirmed without DNA. Germline V CDR1 and CDR2: DFQATT, SNEGSKA (reference sequence). The CDR3 is 19 residues long. The CDR3 region is CSARDLRGESDLYPGELFF.